The next 15 T cell receptor beta chains were all read from a single sample in a study of monozygotic twins with inflammatory bowel disease. TCRdb reanalyzed the 5' RACE reads, giving one entry per CDR3 protein sequence and no DNA. In all, the sample yields 350,000 to 500,000 distinct CDR3 sequences. The source material was blood. Every receptor here comes from a human donor with ulcerative colitis or Crohn's disease, or a healthy co-twin of an affected twin (not recorded which).

The chain employs TRBV20-1 and TRBJ2-3; TCRdb indicates TRBD2, and absent DNA this call remains unverified. The CDR3 is made up of 16 amino acids. The V gene's germline CDR1 is DFQATT and CDR2 SNEGSKA (reference sequence). CDR3 region: CSATKEGTSGLNTQYF.

The chain joins TRBV4-2 to TRBJ2-1; the TCRdb call, TRBD2, lacks DNA for checking. The CDR3 loop spans 14 amino acids. The V gene's germline CDR1 is LGHNA and CDR2 YNFKEQ. The CDR3 sequence: CASSHAAEWNEQFF.

This sequence joins TRBV7-2 and TRBJ1-1. CDR1 is SGHTA, CDR2 FQGNSA, per germline. The CDR3 totals 15 residues. This chain's CDR3 is CASSLDAGRDTEAFF.

This chain uses TRBV14 with TRBJ1-6; checking the TCRdb D call of TRBD1 is not possible without DNA. The germline gives CDR1 SGHDN, CDR2 FVKESK. CDR3 length equals 15 residues. CDR3 in amino acids: CASSRDSLYNSPLHF.

The chain has TRBV15 and TRBJ1-5; as DNA is missing, the TRBD1 call by TCRdb cannot be tested. The germline V gene has CDR1 LNHNV and CDR2 YYDKDF (reference sequence). CDR3 length: 14 residues. CDR3 in amino acids: CATSRDTGVQPQHF.

The J gene is TRBJ2-3, the V gene TRBV7-2; no DNA is available, so the TRBD1 call from TCRdb remains unchecked. This CDR3 spans 16 amino acids. Germline assignment: CDR1 SGHTA and CDR2 FQGNSA. The CDR3 reads CASSLGDRTYTDTQYF.

The chain combines TRBV2 with TRBJ1-1. This CDR3 contains 15 residues. The germline gives CDR1 SNHLY, CDR2 FYNNEI. This CDR3 is CASSEAPGAHTEAFF. Using reference TRBV2 and TRBJ1-1 for the parts outside the CDR3, the full variable domain is EPEVTQTPSHQVTQMGQEVILRCVPISNHLYFYWYRQILGQKVEFLVSFYNNEISEKSEIFDDQFSVERPDGSNFTLKIRSTKLEDSAMYFCASSEAPGAHTEAFFGQGTRLTVV.

V and J are TRBV7-2 and TRBJ1-6; TCRdb reports TRBD1, a call that lacks DNA to check it against. CDR1 and CDR2 (germline): SGHTA, FQGNSA. The CDR3 loop spans 14 amino acids. CDR3 sequence reads: CASSPTRGNSPLHF.

The V gene is TRBV5-4, the J gene TRBJ2-1. This CDR3 has 13 residues. Germline V gives CDR1 SGHNT, CDR2 YYREEE (reference sequence). The CDR3 loop reads CASSVEANNEQFF.

J is TRBJ1-2 and V is TRBV7-8. This CDR3 contains 14 residues. CDR1 SGHVS and CDR2 FQNEAQ come from the germline V gene. The CDR3 region is CASSLVADQHGYTF.

The chain is built from TRBV29-1 and TRBJ2-6; TCRdb picks TRBD2, but there is no DNA to check that call. The CDR3 loop spans 16 amino acids. Germline CDR1 SQVTM, CDR2 ANQGSEA. The CDR3 sequence is CSVVGGGLSGANVLTF.

The chain joins TRBV7-2 to TRBJ1-2. CDR3 length: 15 amino acids. The germline gives CDR1 SGHTA, CDR2 FQGNSA. CDR3 sequence: CASSLAARGPYGYTF.

This chain connects TRBV7-6 to TRBJ2-3; the TCRdb D gene call, TRBD2, has no DNA to confirm it. The CDR3 is made up of 16 amino acids. From germline, CDR1 is SGHVS and CDR2 FNYEAQ. The CDR3 loop is CASSAGTSGYTDTQYF.

The gene calls are TRBV19 and TRBJ1-5. CDR3 length: 15 amino acids. CDR1 and CDR2 from the germline V gene are LNHDA and SQIVND (reference sequence). The chain's CDR3 is CASSILGGGDQPQHF.

The V and J genes are TRBV12-3 or TRBV12-4 and TRBJ2-6; TCRdb selects TRBD1, and the lack of DNA leaves this call unchecked. The CDR3 totals 18 residues. The CDR3 is CASSPTPGSGPGANVLTF.